A selection of T cell receptor beta chains follows, all from one sample in a study of CD8+ T cells in alopecia areata. Sequencing used immunoSEQ multiplex PCR; TCRdb keeps in-frame clones, though not all of them. The repertoire holds 93,000 or so clones, with 45% to 60% as singletons. Sequencing used CD4+ T cells sorted from blood. The source of these receptors is a human donor in good health. Each CDR3 is given with its conserved first and last residue. Clone size is given for some rows only: seen once, a few or many times, or a class if the clone is expanded.

-,TRBV29-1,TRBJ1-4,CSVRGQGGEKLFF
few,TRBV15,TRBJ2-1,CATSSTVRRGGLWEQFF
many,TRBV18,TRBJ1-2,CASSPESRGYGYTF
few,TRBV2,TRBJ2-2,CASSEPETSGVGTGELFF
-,TRBV28,TRBJ2-7,CASRTRPTSGGRHYEQYF
-,TRBV5-4,TRBJ2-1,CASSLIAGGYNEQFF
-,TRBV29-1,TRBJ1-2,CSAGGYYGYTF
-,TRBV29-1,TRBJ1-1,CSVGAWTGKTEAFF
-,TRBV10-3,TRBJ2-7,CAISEVEYEQYF
-,TRBV5-4,TRBJ1-1,CASSLVSSVHEAFF
few,TRBV29-1,TRBJ2-7,CSARQHSYEQYF
-,TRBV25-1,TRBJ2-5,CASSGGTVQETQYF
few,TRBV28,TRBJ1-3,CASSAPRGVSGNTIYF
-,TRBV27,TRBJ2-1,CASSRDSLYNEQFF
-,TRBV30,TRBJ2-1,CAWSLPPSIGQFF
-,TRBV6-6,TRBJ1-2,CASSLDGYTF
-,TRBV30,TRBJ1-6,CAWRDRQNSPLHF
once,TRBV2,TRBJ2-6,CASRSEAPGVLTF
-,TRBV25-1,TRBJ2-3,CASSESEQGRSTDTQYF
-,TRBV6-5,TRBJ2-1,CASSYVSSSYNEQFF
-,TRBV5-5,TRBJ2-7,CASSLTTSYEQYF
-,TRBV7-9,TRBJ1-1,CASSSRRAEAFF
-,TRBV6-5,TRBJ2-2,CASSFGLAGNTGELFF
-,TRBV7-2,TRBJ2-2,CASSPGFRNTGELFF
-,TRBV27,TRBJ2-3,CASSSPLTQYF
-,TRBV6-6,TRBJ1-2,CASSTGAAHYGYTF
few,TRBV29-1,TRBJ2-5,CSVELQAETQYF
few,TRBV28,TRBJ1-4,CASSLPGQGLDRREKLFF
-,TRBV6-5,TRBJ1-3,CATRATGSGNTIYF
-,TRBV25-1,TRBJ2-7,CASRSTGSYEQYF
-,TRBV7-2,TRBJ1-5,CASSNRVLGNQPQHF
-,TRBV19,TRBJ1-4,CASSGQGAYEKLFF
few,TRBV6-5,TRBJ1-5,CASSSQPQHF
-,TRBV25-1,TRBJ1-6,CASSVESSPLHF
once,TRBV30,TRBJ1-2,CAWSGLSNYGYTF
-,TRBV19,TRBJ2-5,CASSTGAVETQYF
-,TRBV11-1,TRBJ2-5,CASSFGGLAQETQYF
-,TRBV27,TRBJ1-6,CASSLRGTVYSPLHF
-,TRBV2,TRBJ2-3,CASSLTDTQYF
-,TRBV4-2,TRBJ1-3,CASSQDRVAGNTIYF
-,TRBV29-1,TRBJ2-7,CSVVTAAGSYEQYF
-,TRBV2,TRBJ1-6,CASSEAPPGFNSPLHF
few,TRBV7-8,TRBJ2-5,CASSIDRGMGETQYF
-,TRBV29-1,TRBJ1-2,CSVDSGPYYGYTF
-,TRBV29-1,TRBJ2-6,CSAGTGISGANVLTF
-,TRBV29-1,TRBJ2-1,CSVVSGIGNEQFF
-,TRBV7-9,TRBJ1-6,CASTTRADSDSPLHF
-,TRBV5-1,TRBJ2-5,CASSPGQQETQYF
-,TRBV30,TRBJ1-1,CAWSPTWNTEAFF
-,TRBV7-2,TRBJ2-7,CASSLVEGIEQYF
few,TRBV29-1,TRBJ2-3,CSYRGASTDTQYF
-,TRBV7-9,TRBJ2-3,CASSAGQAGDTQYF
-,TRBV9,TRBJ2-3,CASTQGTSGSTQYF
-,TRBV7-9,TRBJ2-5,CASSFQETQYF
-,TRBV27,TRBJ2-1,CASSFERGVGNEQFF
-,TRBV23-1,TRBJ1-6,CASSLRYSPLHF
-,TRBV25-1,TRBJ1-4,CASVRDANEKLFF
-,TRBV2,TRBJ1-5,CASGSAENQPQHF